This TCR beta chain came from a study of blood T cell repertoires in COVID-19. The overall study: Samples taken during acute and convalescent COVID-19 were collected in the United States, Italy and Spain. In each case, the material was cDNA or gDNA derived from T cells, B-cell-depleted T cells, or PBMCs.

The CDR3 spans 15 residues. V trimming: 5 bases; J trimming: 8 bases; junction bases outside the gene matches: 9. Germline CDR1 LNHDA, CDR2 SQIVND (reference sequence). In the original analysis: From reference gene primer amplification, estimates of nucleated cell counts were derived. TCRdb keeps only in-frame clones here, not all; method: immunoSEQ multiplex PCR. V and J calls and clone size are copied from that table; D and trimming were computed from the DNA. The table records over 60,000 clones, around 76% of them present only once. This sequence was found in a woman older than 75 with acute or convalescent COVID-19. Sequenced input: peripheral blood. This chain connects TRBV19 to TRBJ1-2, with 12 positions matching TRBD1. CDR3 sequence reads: CASSLPGQGAFGYTF. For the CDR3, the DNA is TGTGCCAGTAGTCTACCGGGACAGGGGGCGTTCGGCTACACCTTC.